This T cell receptor (beta chain) was sequenced in a study of neurological immune-mediated disorders. 5'RACE generated cDNA with 10-nucleotide random UMIs. TCRdb passed the 5' RACE reads through MiXCR, listing each CDR3 protein once. The profile shows some 47,000 distinct CDR3 sequences, roughly 6.3% of them singletons. Trimming took 6 bases from V and 6 from J; bases not matched to a gene: 8. CDR1 and CDR2 from the germline V gene are DFQATT and SNEGSKA (reference sequence). This CDR3 has 13 residues. This clonotype was observed at least ten times. The V gene is TRBV20-1, the J gene TRBJ1-5; 7 bases are a match to TRBD1. The source of this sequence is a woman aged 40-49 years in good health. Material for sequencing was CD4+ T cells from blood. The CDR3 here is CSAEKQGLQPQHF. In DNA, the CDR3 is TGCAGTGCGGAAAAACAGGGGCTTCAGCCCCAGCATTTT.